One and the same sample provided the 17 T cell receptor beta chains below, sequenced in a study of CD8+ T cells in alopecia areata. Reverse transcribed after extraction, RNA yielded cDNA as the sequencing template. Clones were read by immunoSEQ multiplex PCR, and TCRdb kept only the in-frame ones, dropping some. This repertoire shows 98,000 or so clones, approximately 63% found once; its top ten account for about 20%. The sample was CD8+ T cells sorted from blood. The origin of the receptors is a human donor in good health.

V and J are TRBV19 and TRBJ2-3; D unresolved. V lost 1 base and J lost 8, with 10 bases in between. Germline CDR1 is LNHDA and CDR2 is SQIVND (reference sequence). The CDR3 contains 13 residues. The DNA for the CDR3 is TGTGCCAGTAGTATAGTATACAGAACTACGCAGTATTTT. Protein sequence: CASSIVYRTTQYF.

The chain uses TRBV29-1 and TRBJ2-1, with no clear D. Germline V gene lookup returns CDR1 SQVTM and CDR2 ANQGSEA. V was shortened by 2 bases and J by 7 bases, with 9 bases between the two germline ends. The CDR3 is 12 residues long. The CDR3 protein is CSVEQVVNEQFF. CDR3 in DNA: TGCAGCGTTGAACAGGTGGTAAATGAGCAGTTCTTC.

The sample holds a few counts of this clone. The J gene is TRBJ2-2, the V gene TRBV6-6; D uncertain. The CDR3 length is 14 residues. Trimming cost V 2 bases and J 4 bases, with 8 bases left between them. CDR1 and CDR2 (germline): MNHNY, SVGAGI (reference sequence). The DNA of the CDR3 is TGTGCCAGCAGTTACCTCCGAGCCACCGGGGAGCTGTTTTTT. It specifies CASSYLRATGELFF.

This chain links TRBV7-9 with TRBJ2-7; no definite D call. V dropped 3 bases and J dropped 3 bases, with 9 bases sitting between them. Germline V lookup: CDR1 SEHNR, CDR2 FQNEAQ (reference sequence). This CDR3 has 13 amino acids. As DNA, the CDR3 is TGTGCCAGCAGCTTGCAACTTGACTACGAGCAGTACTTC. Translating it yields CASSLQLDYEQYF.

The J gene is TRBJ2-2, the V gene TRBV4-2; D gene unclear. There are 16 residues in the CDR3. Germline V gene data show CDR1 as LGHNA and CDR2 as YNFKEQ. Trimming took 4 bases from V and 0 from J, leaving 12 bases between them. The CDR3 DNA reads as TGTGCCAGCAGCCCTCTCCCGGGCGCGAACACCGGGGAGCTGTTTTTT. Translated: CASSPLPGANTGELFF.

CDR3 sequence: CASSVAASGGDYNEQFF. CDR3 DNA: TGTGCCAGCAGCGTAGCGGCTAGCGGGGGGGACTACAATGAGCAGTTCTTC. V usage is TRBV9 and J usage is TRBJ2-1, with 12 bases aligning to TRBD2. Trimming cost V 0 bases and J 3 bases; bases outside gene matches: 4. The CDR3 length is 17 residues. Germline CDR1 SGDLS, CDR2 YYNGEE.

The chain has TRBV13 and TRBJ2-5; D not certain. V lost 3 bases and J 5 bases, leaving 10 bases between the germline ends. This CDR3 spans 13 amino acids. CDR1 is PRHDT, CDR2 FYEKMQ, per germline (reference sequence). CDR3 region: CASSLMTRETQYF. CDR3 nucleotides: TGTGCCAGCAGCTTGATGACACGTGAGACCCAGTACTTC.

This clone was detected a few times. The chain uses TRBV4-2 and TRBJ2-7, with D perhaps matching TRBD1 (6 bases). The length of the CDR3 is 14 residues. CDR1 LGHNA and CDR2 YNFKEQ come from the germline V gene. The V end was cut by 4 bases, the J end by 2 bases, with 12 bases between. The CDR3: CASSPGDMPYEQYF. The CDR3 nucleotides read TGTGCCAGCAGCCCAGGGGACATGCCCTACGAGCAGTACTTC.

The genes are TRBV2 and TRBJ2-7; the D gene is possibly TRBD1 (6 bases). CDR3 length: 13 residues. Per germline, CDR1 SNHLY and CDR2 FYNNEI. V lost 8 bases and J lost 0, with 11 bases in between. CDR3 DNA: TGTGCCAGCGGACGAGGGGGCTCCTACGAGCAGTACTTC. Translated: CASGRGGSYEQYF.

The table lists this clone with many counts. The chain links TRBV28 to TRBJ1-2; no firm D call. The CDR3 is made up of 14 amino acids. The V end lost 2 bases, the J end lost 2 bases, and 9 bases lay between the germline ends. The germline V gene encodes CDR1 MDHEN and CDR2 SYDVKM. CDR3 protein: CASSLLPGNYGYTF. The DNA of the CDR3 is TGTGCCAGCAGTTTACTTCCTGGGAACTATGGCTACACCTTC.

Remarks on this clone: In the same sample, other DNA sequences code for this CDR3. The CDR3 reads CASSDPGGYNEQFF. CDR3 nucleotides: TGTGCCAGCAGTGACCCCGGCGGATACAATGAGCAGTTCTTC. V is TRBV2 and J is TRBJ2-1; D remains unclear. V was pared by 3 bases and J by 4 bases, with 10 bases between. Germline values: CDR1 SNHLY, CDR2 FYNNEI. The CDR3 is 14 residues long.

This chain uses TRBV13 with TRBJ1-2, with D unclear. The V end was cut by 3 bases, the J end by 6 bases, with 14 bases between. From germline, CDR1 is PRHDT and CDR2 FYEKMQ (reference sequence). This CDR3 comprises 14 residues. The CDR3 region is CASSFGVLEDGYTF. DNA for the CDR3: TGTGCCAGCAGCTTCGGGGTACTAGAGGATGGCTACACCTTC.

The chain recombines TRBV4-3 with TRBJ2-7, with 8 bases that match TRBD2. Germline lookup yields CDR1 LGHNA and CDR2 YSLEER. After removal of 0 bases from V and 6 bases from J, the junction contained 7 bases not matched to a gene. This CDR3 is built from 15 residues. The CDR3 loop is CASSQDSAGGGEQYF. The CDR3 bases are TGCGCCAGCAGCCAAGATTCGGCGGGGGGAGGCGAGCAGTACTTC.

The chain links TRBV5-1 to TRBJ2-7; TRBD1 agrees at 7 bases. V lost 0 bases and J lost 4; bases outside the gene matches: 10. The CDR3 runs 16 residues. Germline V lookup: CDR1 SGHRS, CDR2 YFSETQ. The DNA of the CDR3 is TGCGCCAGCAGCTTGGCCTTCCCGACAGGGTCGTACGAGCAGTACTTC. It translates to CASSLAFPTGSYEQYF.

The CDR3: CASSLLRNEQFF. The DNA for the CDR3 is TGTGCCAGCAGCTTATTGCGCAATGAGCAGTTCTTC. The gene calls are TRBV11-2 and TRBJ2-1, with D uncertain. This CDR3 region has 12 residues. Germline assignment: CDR1 SGHAT and CDR2 FQNNGV. V lost 2 bases and J lost 6, with 5 bases in between.

This clone was counted only a few times. The J gene is TRBJ1-1, the V gene TRBV19; no reliable D call. This CDR3 contains 13 residues. Trimming pared 2 bases from V and 5 bases from J, leaving 9 bases between. Germline values: CDR1 LNHDA, CDR2 SQIVND (reference sequence). This CDR3 reads CASSINGITEAFF. The CDR3 DNA is TGTGCCAGTAGTATAAACGGGATAACTGAAGCTTTCTTT.

The rearrangement links TRBV27 to TRBJ2-7, with 10 positions matching TRBD1. CDR1 and CDR2 from the germline V gene are MNHEY and SMNVEV (reference sequence). J was trimmed by 4 bases and V by 7 bases; bases with no gene match: 7. CDR3 length equals 14 residues. The CDR3 protein is CASKAGQGLYEQYF. The CDR3 DNA reads as TGTGCCAGCAAGGCGGGACAGGGGCTATACGAGCAGTACTTC.